The T cell receptor beta chain described here comes from a study of control samples from healthy donors and cancer patients. The CDR3 spans 15 residues. Germline-derived CDR1 and CDR2 are DFQATT and SNEGSKA (reference sequence). The V end was cut by 3 bases, the J end by 8 bases, with 17 bases between. Generated by immunoSEQ multiplex PCR, the TCRdb table keeps only in-frame clones and is missing some. The sample contains 70,000 to 95,000 clones, over 75% of which appear only once. Material for sequencing was blood. The sequence came from a man aged 45 to 65 in good health. This chain links TRBV20-1 with TRBJ1-6; weak D call: TRBD1 (5 bases). The CDR3 here is CSASPVGGEDSPLHF. The CDR3 DNA reads TGCAGTGCTAGTCCCGTAGGAGGGGAGGATTCACCCCTCCACTTT.